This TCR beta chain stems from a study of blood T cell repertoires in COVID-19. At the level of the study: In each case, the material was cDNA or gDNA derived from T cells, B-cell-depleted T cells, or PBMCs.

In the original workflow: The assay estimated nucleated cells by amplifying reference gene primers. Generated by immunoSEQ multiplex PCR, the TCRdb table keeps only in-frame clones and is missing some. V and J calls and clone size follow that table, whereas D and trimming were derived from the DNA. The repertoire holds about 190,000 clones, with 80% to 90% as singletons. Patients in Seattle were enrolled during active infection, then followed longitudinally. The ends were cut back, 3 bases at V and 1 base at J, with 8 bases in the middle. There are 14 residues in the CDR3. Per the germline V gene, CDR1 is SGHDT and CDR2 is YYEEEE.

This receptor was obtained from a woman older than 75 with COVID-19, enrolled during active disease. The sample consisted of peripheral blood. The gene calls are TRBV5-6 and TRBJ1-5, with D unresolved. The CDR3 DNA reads TGTGCCAGCAGCTCCCTAGACAGCAATCAGCCCCAGCATTTT. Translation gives CASSSLDSNQPQHF.